Listed below are T cell receptor beta chains from one sample, sequenced in a study of blood T cell repertoires in COVID-19. Data came from immunoSEQ multiplex PCR; TCRdb stores just in-frame clones and leaves some out. In the table there are some 200,000 clones, around 83% of which are singletons. Sequenced sample: peripheral blood. These receptors were collected from a woman of 80 years or more in a cohort sampled during active or convalescent COVID-19. Both conserved end residues are part of each CDR3. A D gene is named only where the DNA matches it firmly. Part of the rows lack a size; the others show once, few, many or a class for expanded clones.

v_call: TRBV6-5
d_call: TRBD1
clone_size: NA
j_call: TRBJ1-1
cdr3_aa: CASTRRQGGTEAFF
cdr3_nt: TGTGCCAGCACCCGAAGACAGGGAGGCACTGAAGCTTTCTTT

v_call: TRBV19
d_call: TRBD1
clone_size: NA
j_call: TRBJ2-2
cdr3_aa: CASKKGQVNGELFF
cdr3_nt: TGTGCCAGTAAAAAGGGACAGGTAAACGGGGAGCTGTTTTTT

v_call: TRBV19
d_call: TRBD1
clone_size: NA
j_call: TRBJ1-2
cdr3_aa: CASSPNRGAVGGYGYTF
cdr3_nt: TGTGCCAGTAGTCCAAACAGGGGCGCGGTAGGAGGCTATGGCTACACCTTC

v_call: TRBV2
d_call: NA
clone_size: once
j_call: TRBJ1-4
cdr3_aa: CASSEQGSANEKLFF
cdr3_nt: TGTGCCAGCAGTGAACAGGGTTCGGCGAATGAAAAACTGTTTTTT

v_call: TRBV5-1
d_call: TRBD2
clone_size: few
j_call: TRBJ2-2
cdr3_aa: CASTGLAGTGELFF
cdr3_nt: TGCGCCAGCACGGGACTAGCTGGCACCGGGGAGCTGTTTTTT

v_call: TRBV6-1
d_call: TRBD1
clone_size: NA
j_call: TRBJ1-2
cdr3_aa: CASSEGRGRGYGYTF
cdr3_nt: TGTGCCAGCAGTGAAGGGAGGGGGCGCGGCTATGGCTACACCTTC

v_call: TRBV10-2
d_call: TRBD1
clone_size: NA
j_call: TRBJ2-2
cdr3_aa: CASSGGTGRPRDTGELFF
cdr3_nt: TGCGCCAGCAGTGGGGGGACAGGGCGGCCTAGAGACACCGGGGAGCTGTTTTTT

v_call: TRBV20-1
d_call: NA
clone_size: once
j_call: TRBJ2-7
cdr3_aa: CSARRSYEQYF
cdr3_nt: TGCAGTGCTAGGCGATCCTACGAGCAGTACTTC

v_call: TRBV7-2
d_call: TRBD1
clone_size: NA
j_call: TRBJ1-5
cdr3_aa: CASSLGGATGNQPQHF
cdr3_nt: TGTGCCAGCAGCTTAGGGGGGGCGACAGGGAACCAGCCCCAGCATTTT

v_call: TRBV10-2
d_call: TRBD2
clone_size: NA
j_call: TRBJ2-5
cdr3_aa: CASSELAELQETQYF
cdr3_nt: TGCGCCAGCAGTGAACTAGCGGAGCTACAAGAGACCCAGTACTTC

v_call: TRBV29-1
d_call: TRBD1
clone_size: NA
j_call: TRBJ1-1
cdr3_aa: CSGWTGGNTEAFF
cdr3_nt: TGCAGCGGCTGGACAGGAGGGAACACTGAAGCTTTCTTT

v_call: TRBV5-1
d_call: TRBD2
clone_size: NA
j_call: TRBJ2-3
cdr3_aa: CASSFTSGSRTDTQYF
cdr3_nt: TGCGCCAGCAGCTTTACTAGCGGGAGTCGCACAGATACGCAGTATTTT

v_call: TRBV14
d_call: TRBD1
clone_size: NA
j_call: TRBJ1-2
cdr3_aa: CASSLNFGQGNGYTF
cdr3_nt: TGTGCCAGCAGCCTTAATTTCGGACAGGGAAATGGCTACACCTTC

v_call: TRBV11-3
d_call: TRBD1
clone_size: NA
j_call: TRBJ2-2
cdr3_aa: CASSLYGTGLTGELFF
cdr3_nt: TGTGCCAGCAGCCTATACGGGACAGGCTTAACCGGGGAGCTGTTTTTT

v_call: TRBV25-1
d_call: TRBD1
clone_size: NA
j_call: TRBJ2-7
cdr3_aa: CASSFGQGLVEQYF
cdr3_nt: TGTGCCAGCAGTTTCGGACAGGGGTTGGTCGAGCAGTACTTC

v_call: TRBV5-8
d_call: TRBD2
clone_size: NA
j_call: TRBJ2-2
cdr3_aa: CASSAMLAGIGELFF
cdr3_nt: TGTGCCAGCAGCGCCATGCTAGCGGGGATCGGGGAGCTGTTTTTT